This entry describes one T cell receptor beta chain. Its antigen is unknown. This record comes from a study of OX40 agonist ivuxolimab in advanced cancers. About the research overall: Hepatocellular carcinoma, melanoma, renal cell or head and neck cancer was diagnosed in the dose-escalation patients. A mean age of roughly 62 years, range roughly 23 to 85, was recorded, and around 85% were male. Findings of the study overall: Expanded peripheral T cells had an undetermined antigen specificity.

CDR1 is SGHKS and CDR2 is YYEKEE in the germline V gene (reference sequence). V dropped 0 bases and J dropped 6 bases, with 9 bases sitting between them. The CDR3 runs to 13 residues. Profiling relied on immunoSEQ multiplex PCR, and the TCRdb table lists in-frame clones only, not all of them. The table records around 80,000 clones, 85% of them present only once. The sequencing used CD4+ or CD8+ T cells sorted from blood, collected in a trial of the OX40 agonist ivuxolimab. The rearrangement links TRBV5-5 to TRBJ1-2; D not certain. The TCR was taken from an adult with an advanced solid tumor such as melanoma, head and neck, liver or kidney cancer. The CDR3 nucleotides are TGTGCCAGCAGCTTGGCGGGGTATAATGGCTACACCTTC. Amino acids: CASSLAGYNGYTF.